A selection of T cell receptor beta chains follows, all from one sample in a study of chemoradiotherapy in HPV16-positive cancers. Sequencing used immunoSEQ multiplex PCR; TCRdb keeps in-frame clones, though not all of them. The data show roughly 3,500 clones, with about 94% seen just once and roughly 2% held by the top ten. The sample was taken from a patient who underwent chemoradiotherapy. These TCRs come from a human donor with HPV-associated anogenital cancer. The CDR3 runs from the conserved cysteine through the conserved F or W. D genes are given only for firm matches. Rows may omit the clone size; those that give it use once, few, many or a size class.

D	V	size	J	DNA	CDR3
TRBD2	TRBV25-1	NA	TRBJ2-4	TGTGCCAGCAGTACCACAGGGACTAGCGGAGCCAAAAACATTCAGTACTTC	CASSTTGTSGAKNIQYF
NA	TRBV7-3	NA	TRBJ2-7	TGTGCCAGCAGCCCTAACGTAGCCTACGAGCAGTACTTC	CASSPNVAYEQYF
NA	TRBV25-1	few	TRBJ2-2	TGTGCCAGCAGTCATTCCTTGCCCCACGGTACCGGGGAGCTGTTTTTT	CASSHSLPHGTGELFF
NA	TRBV14	NA	TRBJ2-1	TGTGCCAGCAGCCATGCATCCAGCGGAAGCTCCTACAATGAGCAGTTCTTC	CASSHASSGSSYNEQFF
NA	TRBV7-2	NA	TRBJ1-1	TGTGCCAGCCCGGGTGGGACTGAAGCTTTCTTT	CASPGGTEAFF
TRBD1	TRBV15	NA	TRBJ2-2	TGTGCCACCAGCAGAAGACAGGGTATGGTCGGGGAGCTGTTTTTT	CATSRRQGMVGELFF
NA	TRBV19	once	TRBJ1-2	TGTGCCAGTAGTATATCGAAGGGCAACTATGGCTACACCTTC	CASSISKGNYGYTF
NA	TRBV30	NA	TRBJ1-2	TGTGCCTGGAGTGGGCTCTTGAGGGCTCGCTACACCTTC	CAWSGLLRARYTF
NA	TRBV7-9	NA	TRBJ2-1	TGTGCCAGCAGCTTAGGGTACGGGAGTATAAATGAGCAGTTCTTC	CASSLGYGSINEQFF
TRBD2	TRBV5-1	NA	TRBJ2-2	TGCGCCAGCAGCTCCACCCGACTAGCGGGAGGGCCGGTGAACACCGGGGAGCTGTTTTTT	CASSSTRLAGGPVNTGELFF
TRBD2	TRBV25-1	NA	TRBJ2-3	TGTGCCAGCAGTGAAGGTTCGCGGGGGGGGTTGGATACGCAGTATTTT	CASSEGSRGGLDTQYF
NA	TRBV7-9	NA	TRBJ2-5	TGTGCCAGCAGCTGGACGGGAAGCCAAGAGACCCAGTACTTC	CASSWTGSQETQYF
NA	TRBV4-2	NA	TRBJ2-7	TGTGCCAGCAGCCAAGATCTCGAGGGAGACTACGAGCAGTACTTC	CASSQDLEGDYEQYF
TRBD2	TRBV11-2	NA	TRBJ2-1	TGTGCCAGCAGCTCGGGACTAGCGGGGGCCTACAATGAGCAGTTCTTC	CASSSGLAGAYNEQFF
NA	TRBV10-3	NA	TRBJ1-1	TGTGCCATCCGCGGGGGGCCCTCGAGCGCTGAAGCTTTCTTT	CAIRGGPSSAEAFF
TRBD2	TRBV5-1	NA	TRBJ2-3	TGCGCCAGCAGCCAAACTAGCGGGAACGGAGGTACGCAGTATTTT	CASSQTSGNGGTQYF
NA	TRBV18	NA	TRBJ1-1	TGTGCCAGCTCACCACTTAGACTGGCCCCCAACAGGGAAGCTTTCTTT	CASSPLRLAPNREAFF
TRBD1	TRBV6-5	once	TRBJ1-2	TGTGCCAGCAGTTATACAGGGGCCTATGGCTACACCTTC	CASSYTGAYGYTF
TRBD2	TRBV4-1	NA	TRBJ2-1	TGCGCCAGCAGCCAAGATCCGGCGGGAGGGAGGAATGAGCAGTTCTTC	CASSQDPAGGRNEQFF
NA	TRBV11-3	NA	TRBJ1-1	TGTGCCAGCAGCTTAGGACAGAGGGCTTTCTTT	CASSLGQRAFF
NA	TRBV18	NA	TRBJ1-3	TGTGCCAGCTCTCCGAACAGGGTGTCTGGAAACACCATATATTTT	CASSPNRVSGNTIYF
TRBD2	TRBV29-1	NA	TRBJ2-3	TGCAGCGTTGACAGTCGGCGGGGGGCAGATACGCAGTATTTT	CSVDSRRGADTQYF
TRBD1	TRBV5-3	NA	TRBJ1-2	TGTGCCAGAAGCCTGACAGGGTTGGACTATGGCTACACCTTC	CARSLTGLDYGYTF
TRBD1	TRBV4-1	NA	TRBJ2-7	TGCGCCAGCAGCCAGCCGGGACAGGGGTTCTACGAGCAGTACTTC	CASSQPGQGFYEQYF
NA	TRBV11-3	NA	TRBJ2-1	TGTGCCAGCAGCTTAGACAGGGAGGTTGCTCTCTTC	CASSLDREVALF
NA	TRBV30	NA	TRBJ2-7	TGTGCTTGGAGTGGCGGAGGGTCGGGGTTCGAGCAGTACTTC	CAWSGGGSGFEQYF
NA	TRBV14	NA	TRBJ1-2	TGTGCCAGCAGCCAAGAAGGGCCCTCGGCAAATGGCTACACCTTC	CASSQEGPSANGYTF
TRBD2	TRBV29-1	NA	TRBJ2-4	TGCAGCGTTGGGGGACTAGCGGGAGTGGTTGGGAACATTCAGTACTTC	CSVGGLAGVVGNIQYF
NA	TRBV27	NA	TRBJ2-5	TGTGCCACGAGAAAGGGATATGATGCGGAGACCCAGTACTTC	CATRKGYDAETQYF
NA	TRBV30	NA	TRBJ2-3	TGTGCCTGGAGTATCGGACAGTTCACAGATACGCAGTATTTT	CAWSIGQFTDTQYF
TRBD2	TRBV19	once	TRBJ2-7	TGTGCCAGTAGTATAGTGTGGGGACTAGCGGGAGGGGCCTACGAGCAGTACTTC	CASSIVWGLAGGAYEQYF
NA	TRBV20-1	NA	TRBJ2-1	TGCAGTGCTAGAAGGGGGACGCTGGAGTTCTTC	CSARRGTLEFF
NA	TRBV29-1	NA	TRBJ2-7	TGCAGCGCGGTTGGGGGCCGCTACGAGCAGTACTTC	CSAVGGRYEQYF
NA	TRBV19	NA	TRBJ1-6	TGTGCCAGTAGTATCGGAGGGACACCGAATTCACCCCTCCACTTT	CASSIGGTPNSPLHF
NA	TRBV13	NA	TRBJ2-1	TGTGCCAGCAGCTTAGATCAGGAGGGTTACAATGAGCAGTTCTTC	CASSLDQEGYNEQFF
NA	TRBV5-4	once	TRBJ2-3	TGTGCCAGCAGCTTGGTAGCAGATACGCAGTATTTT	CASSLVADTQYF
NA	TRBV13	NA	TRBJ2-7	TGTGCCAGCAGCTTAGGACGATCCCACTACGAGCAGTACTTC	CASSLGRSHYEQYF
NA	TRBV5-1	NA	TRBJ2-7	TGCGCCAGCAGCTGGGAAACTACCTACGAGCAGTACTTC	CASSWETTYEQYF
NA	TRBV12-5	NA	TRBJ1-1	TGTGCTAGTGCCCCAACAGGAGACACTGAAGCTTTCTTT	CASAPTGDTEAFF
TRBD1	TRBV4-1	NA	TRBJ1-2	TGCGCCAGCAGCCCTAGACAGGGGGCAAGTGGTGGCTACACCTTC	CASSPRQGASGGYTF
NA	TRBV5-6	NA	TRBJ2-6	TGTGCCAGCCACCGTTGCATATCACAAAGTCGGGCCAACGTCCTGACTTTC	CASHRCISQSRANVLTF
NA	TRBV11-3	NA	TRBJ2-7	TGTGCCAGCAGCTTCGTATCCGGCGGAGGTAATAACCACGAGCAGTACTTC	CASSFVSGGGNNHEQYF
NA	TRBV6-5	NA	TRBJ1-2	TGTGCCAGCAGTCCGGGACCGAACTATGGCTACACCTTC	CASSPGPNYGYTF
NA	TRBV28	NA	TRBJ2-1	TGTGCCAGCAGTTTGATCGGGGGCTACAATGAGCAGTTCTTC	CASSLIGGYNEQFF
NA	TRBV6-5	NA	TRBJ2-2	TGTGCCAGCAGTTACCTCGGGACCGGCAGCTCCGGGGAGCTGTTTTTT	CASSYLGTGSSGELFF
TRBD1	TRBV10-3	NA	TRBJ1-2	TGTGCCATCGGACAGACAGGGGGCGCGGTTGTCTACACCTTC	CAIGQTGGAVVYTF
NA	TRBV18	once	TRBJ2-3	TGTGCCAGCTCACCAAAGAGCTCCTGGAGCACAGATACGCAGTATTTT	CASSPKSSWSTDTQYF
NA	TRBV5-8	NA	TRBJ2-3	TGTGCCAGCAGGCCTACCGGGAGCGATACGCAGTATTTT	CASRPTGSDTQYF
TRBD2	TRBV14	NA	TRBJ2-1	TGTGCCAGCAGGAAAACGGGCGGGAGCTCCTACAATGAGCAGTTCTTC	CASRKTGGSSYNEQFF
NA	TRBV7-9	NA	TRBJ1-2	TGTGCCAGCAGCTTTGACTGGACTCTCGCTAACTATGGCTACACCTTC	CASSFDWTLANYGYTF
NA	TRBV5-1	NA	TRBJ2-2	TGCGCCAGCAGCACCATGGGGACGCTCACCGGGGAGCTGTTTTTT	CASSTMGTLTGELFF
TRBD2	TRBV6-4	NA	TRBJ2-3	TGTGCCAGCAGTGACTCAGCGGGATCTAGCACAGATACGCAGTATTTT	CASSDSAGSSTDTQYF
NA	TRBV6-6	NA	TRBJ1-5	TGTGCCAGCAGCGGCACAAGGCGCAGTCAGCCCCAGCATTTT	CASSGTRRSQPQHF
TRBD2	TRBV19	NA	TRBJ2-7	TGTGCCAGTAGTAACTCTCCCGGGACTAGCATCTACGAGCAGTACTTC	CASSNSPGTSIYEQYF
NA	TRBV29-1	NA	TRBJ2-7	TGCAGCGTCCTGGCAGGGCCGTCCTACGAGCAGTACTTC	CSVLAGPSYEQYF